The T cell receptor (beta chain) under discussion was sequenced for a study of T cells in Graves' hyperthyroidism and ophthalmopathy. CDR3 size: 14 residues. CDR1 is SGHNT, CDR2 YYREEE, per germline (reference sequence). V was shortened by 0 bases and J by 3 bases, with 10 bases between the two germline ends. This clonotype has ten or more counts. Researchers took RNA transcripts and amplified the TCR beta CDR3 regions from them. HTBI primers were the set used in a first-round RT-PCR of the TCR CDR3. TCRdb itself ran the multiplex PCR reads through MiXCR, one entry per CDR3 protein. The data show hundreds of thousands of distinct CDR3 sequences, less than 30% seen once.

The chain combines TRBV5-4 with TRBJ2-7; tentative D call: TRBD2 (6 bases). The receptor comes from a man in his forties with Graves' hyperthyroidism that later progressed to Graves' ophthalmopathy. The specimen sequenced was blood. The CDR3 is CASSLGPRDYEQYF. CDR3 sequence (DNA): TGTGCCAGCAGCTTGGGTCCGCGGGACTACGAGCAGTACTTC.